The clone carrying this TCR beta chain was counted many times. Its antigen remains unidentified. This CDR3 contains 15 residues. This record comes from a study of identical twins. TCRdb passed the 5' RACE reads through MiXCR, listing each CDR3 protein once. This sample has 700,000 or so distinct CDR3 sequences, with over 8.5% found just once. Study results and caveats: Out-of-frame TCR alpha sharing observed in monozygotic twins exceeded model estimates. In beta out-of-frame sequences, the excess sharing between twins was weaker.

In addition, the sample was reused for a study of yellow fever vaccine responses in identical twins. From that paper: Reportedly, twins' vaccine T cell responses looked partly convergent and partly personalized.

The chain couples TRBV21-1 to TRBJ2-7. TRBV21-1 is noted as a pseudogene. The sequencing sample was made of PBMCs. This TCR derives from a woman aged 18 to 35 in good health. The CDR3 DNA sequence: TGTGCCAGCAGCAATTTAGGCCGGATAACCTACGAGCAGTACTTC. This translates into CASSNLGRITYEQYF.